This entry lists 13 T cell receptor beta chains sequenced from one sample in a study of T cell repertoires in cytomegalovirus infection (dated by TCRdb to between 2019 and 2020). The sequencer was an Illumina HiSeq 1500. TCRdb passed the public sequencing reads through fastp at Q25 and MiXCR, retaining productive beta sequences. CDR3 protein duplicates are merged, each entry listing the most common genes and DNA. This sample holds fewer than 700,000 distinct CDR3 sequences; around 24% were observed only once. Together, the top ten hold less than 9.5% of the sample. The material sequenced was CD8+ T cells from PBMCs. Source of these receptors: a human donor in good health (CMV status not recorded). Some clones in this sample may be carry-over from other donors' samples.

In this sample, this clonotype turned up many times. The chain recombines TRBV7-9 with TRBJ1-2, with unresolved D. The germline V gene encodes CDR1 SEHNR and CDR2 FQNEAQ (reference sequence). The V end was cut by 5 bases, the J end by 0 bases, with 13 bases between. CDR3 length: 15 amino acids. In DNA form, the CDR3 reads TGTGCCAGCAGCGCGATTCCGGGAACTAACTATGGCTACACCTTC. Amino acids: CASSAIPGTNYGYTF.

This clonotype was seen a few times. The V gene is TRBV19, the J gene TRBJ1-2, with D perhaps matching TRBD1 (5 bases). V was trimmed by 8 bases and J by 5 bases, leaving 18 bases between them. The CDR3 has 14 residues. CDR1 is LNHDA, CDR2 SQIVND, per germline (reference sequence). Here the CDR3 DNA reads TGTGCCAGTGAACGACAGCCCCTCGGATATGGCTACACCTTC. It is translated as CASERQPLGYGYTF.

This clonotype was seen more than once but under ten times. V gene TRBV20-1 combines with J gene TRBJ2-2; D gene ambiguous. The V end lost 3 bases, the J end lost 4 bases, and 9 bases lay between the germline ends. The CDR3 is 13 residues long. Germline loops: CDR1 DFQATT, CDR2 SNEGSKA (reference sequence). CDR3 DNA sequence: TGCAGTGCTAGCGGTCCGCGCACCGGGGAGCTGTTTTTT. It yields the protein CSASGPRTGELFF.

V and J are TRBV12-3 or TRBV12-4 and TRBJ2-1; D is possibly TRBD1 (5 bases). This CDR3 comprises 16 residues. V was clipped by 3 bases and J by 0 bases, with 12 bases between them. The DNA of the CDR3 is TGTGCCAGCAGTTTTCAAGGGGCGCACTCCTACAATGAGCAGTTCTTC. It specifies CASSFQGAHSYNEQFF.

CDR3 sequence (DNA): TGTGCCAGCAGTTCTACAGGGGACCCCTACGAGCAGTACGTC. Translating gives CASSSTGDPYEQYV. V and J are TRBV28 and TRBJ2-7, with 7 bases aligning to TRBD1. Germline CDR1 and CDR2: MDHEN and SYDVKM. The CDR3 consists of 14 residues. V trimming: 4 bases; J trimming: 2 bases; junction bases outside the gene matches: 5.

This clonotype was detected only a few times. Relative to the germline gene, one junction end is altered; a read error may explain this. The chain uses TRBV4-1 and TRBJ1-2, with TRBD1 identical over 8 bases. CDR3 size: 16 residues. Looked up from germline, CDR1 is MGHRA and CDR2 is YSYEKL. CDR3 in amino acids: CASSQEDRDDHYGYTF. CDR3 nucleotide sequence: TGTGCCAGCAGCCAGGAGGACAGGGACGATCACTATGGCTACACCTTC.

This clonotype has more than one count but fewer than ten. The gene calls are TRBV11-2 and TRBJ2-7, with D perhaps being TRBD1 or TRBD2 (6 bases each). CDR1 and CDR2 from the germline V gene are SGHAT and FQNNGV. The CDR3 has 15 residues. Trimming left V 6 bases short and J 4 bases short, with 19 bases between. CDR3 bases: TGTGCCAGCAGGCTGGAGGGGGGCAGTAATTACGAGCAGTACTTC. Its protein product is CASRLEGGSNYEQYF.

This sequence joins TRBV27 and TRBJ2-7, with TRBD2 as a possible D gene (6 bases). With 10 bases removed from V and 2 bases from J, the gap between germline ends came to 18 bases. The CDR3 runs 14 residues. The germline V gene encodes CDR1 MNHEY and CDR2 SMNVEV (reference sequence). The CDR3 spells CATSPAEGTYEQYV. As DNA, the CDR3 is TGTGCCACTTCGCCGGCGGAGGGCACCTACGAGCAGTACGTC.

This clonotype has a handful of counts. This chain uses TRBV7-9 with TRBJ1-5; TRBD1 might be the D (5 bases). Trimming shortened V by 5 bases and J by 4 bases, and 18 bases separated the two germline ends. The CDR3 has 16 amino acids. Germline CDR1 is SEHNR and CDR2 is FQNEAQ (reference sequence). CDR3 sequence reads: CASSLVSGNWNQPQHF. CDR3 nucleotide sequence: TGTGCCAGCAGCCTAGTCTCAGGGAATTGGAATCAGCCCCAGCATTTT. Looking up the rest from reference TRBV7-9 and TRBJ1-5 gives the full variable domain: DTGVSQNPRHKITKRGQNVTFRCDPISEHNRLYWYRQTLGQGPEFLTYFQNEAQLEKSRLLSDRFSAERPKGSFSTLEIQRTEQGDSAMYLCASSLVSGNWNQPQHFGDGTRLSIL.

V and J are TRBV20-1 and TRBJ1-5; TRBD1 might be the D (6 bases). CDR1 DFQATT and CDR2 SNEGSKA come from the germline V gene (reference sequence). V lost 6 bases to trimming and J lost 0 bases, with 18 bases between them. The CDR3 covers 16 residues. The CDR3 reads CSATGQSFYSNQPQHF. As DNA, the CDR3 is TGCAGTGCCACCGGACAGAGCTTTTATAGCAATCAGCCCCAGCATTTT.

This clonotype was detected ten times or more. The chain employs TRBV7-2 and TRBJ1-3, with D possibly TRBD1 on 5 matching bases. Trimming pared 5 bases from V and 1 base from J, leaving 24 bases between. Looked up from germline, CDR1 is SGHTA and CDR2 is FQGNSA. There are 19 residues in the CDR3. The CDR3 loop is CASSPTRTGRVTSGNTIYF. The CDR3 DNA sequence: TGTGCCAGCAGCCCGACGAGAACCGGCAGGGTAACGTCTGGAAACACCATATATTTT.

V usage is TRBV5-1 and J usage is TRBJ1-5; D call uncertain. V was pared by 4 bases and J by 7 bases, with 15 bases between. The CDR3 runs 14 residues. The V gene's germline CDR1 is SGHRS and CDR2 YFSETQ. Written as DNA, the CDR3 is TGCGCCAGCAGCGTACACCCCGGGTACCAGCCCCAGCATTTT. As protein: CASSVHPGYQPQHF.

The chain couples TRBV2 to TRBJ2-2; no firm D call. The CDR3 length is 14 residues. Trimming left V 2 bases short and J 1 base short, with 5 bases between. The V gene's germline CDR1 is SNHLY and CDR2 FYNNEI. In DNA form, the CDR3 reads TGTGCCAGCAGTGAAAGGCAGAACACCGGGGAGCTGTTTTTT. It codes for CASSERQNTGELFF.